The next 4 T cell receptor beta chains were all read from a single sample in a study of T cells in Graves' hyperthyroidism and ophthalmopathy. The source material, RNA transcripts, was used to amplify TCR beta CDR3 regions. The HTBI primer set drove a first-round RT-PCR of the TCR CDR3. TCRdb analysed the multiplex PCR reads with MiXCR anew, one entry per CDR3 protein. The table lists roughly 800,000 distinct CDR3 sequences, 38% of them singletons. Sequencing was done on a sample of blood. The source of these receptors is a man aged 18 to 29 with Graves' hyperthyroidism.

In its sample, this clonotype was seen many times. V and J are TRBV2 and TRBJ2-2; D unclear. This CDR3 has 10 residues. Germline lookup yields CDR1 SNHLY and CDR2 FYNNEI. Trimming pared 7 bases from V and 7 bases from J, leaving 4 bases between. The CDR3 coding sequence is TGTGCCAGCAAAAGCGGGGAGCTGTTTTTT. It is translated as CASKSGELFF.

The chain employs TRBV5-1 and TRBJ2-7; 9 bases agree with TRBD1. Germline assignment: CDR1 SGHRS and CDR2 YFSETQ. V was clipped by 3 bases and J by 1 base; unmatched bases: 5. The CDR3 is 15 residues long. The CDR3 nucleotides read TGCGCCAGCAGCTGGGCCGGGACAGGGTCCTACGAGCAGTACTTC. It translates to CASSWAGTGSYEQYF.

The J gene is TRBJ1-6, the V gene TRBV20-1, with D uncertain. CDR3 length equals 13 residues. Germline loops: CDR1 DFQATT, CDR2 SNEGSKA (reference sequence). V lost 2 bases, J lost 5 bases, and 7 bases lay in between. The CDR3 loop reads CSARRTDNSPLHF. CDR3 DNA sequence: TGCAGTGCTAGACGGACCGATAATTCACCCCTCCACTTT.

This clonotype occurred many times. This chain connects TRBV25-1 to TRBJ2-5, with 7 bases that match TRBD1. The CDR3 spans 17 residues. V was pared by 2 bases and J by 4 bases, with 13 bases of the junction left unmatched. Per the germline V gene, CDR1 is MGHDK and CDR2 is SYGVNS. Here the CDR3 DNA reads TGTGCCAGCAGTGAACCCACAGGGGCAAGTTTTCGAGAGACCCAGTACTTC. Its protein product is CASSEPTGASFRETQYF.